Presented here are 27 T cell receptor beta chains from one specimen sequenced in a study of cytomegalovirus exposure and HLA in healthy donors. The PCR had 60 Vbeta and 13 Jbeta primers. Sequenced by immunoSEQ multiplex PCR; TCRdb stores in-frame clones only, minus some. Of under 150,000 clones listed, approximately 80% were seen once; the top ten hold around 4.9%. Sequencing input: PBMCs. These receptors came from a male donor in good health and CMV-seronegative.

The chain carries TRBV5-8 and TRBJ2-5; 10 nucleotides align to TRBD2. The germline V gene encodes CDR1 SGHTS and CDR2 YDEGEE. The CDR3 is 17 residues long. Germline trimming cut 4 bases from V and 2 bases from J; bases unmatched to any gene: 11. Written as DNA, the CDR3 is TGTGCCAGCAGCGAAGCCCGTACTAGCGGGGCACAAGAGACCCAGTACTTC. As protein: CASSEARTSGAQETQYF.

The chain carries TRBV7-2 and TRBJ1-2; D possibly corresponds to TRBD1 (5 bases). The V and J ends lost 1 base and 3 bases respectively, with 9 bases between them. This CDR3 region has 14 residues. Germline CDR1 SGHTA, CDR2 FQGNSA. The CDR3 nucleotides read TGTGCCAGCAGCTTAGATTTGACAGACTATGGCTACACCTTC. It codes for CASSLDLTDYGYTF. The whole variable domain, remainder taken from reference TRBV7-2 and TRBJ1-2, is GAGVSQSPSNKVTEKGKDVELRCDPISGHTALYWYRQSLGQGLEFLIYFQGNSAPDKSGLPSDRFSAERTGGSVSTLTIQRTQQEDSAVYLCASSLDLTDYGYTFGSGTRLTVV.

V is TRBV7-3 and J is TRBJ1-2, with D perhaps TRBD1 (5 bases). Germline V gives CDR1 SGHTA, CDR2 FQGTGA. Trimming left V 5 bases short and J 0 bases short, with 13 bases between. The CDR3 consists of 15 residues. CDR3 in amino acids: CASSMQGGPNYGYTF. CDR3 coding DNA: TGTGCCAGCAGCATGCAGGGAGGCCCTAACTATGGCTACACCTTC.

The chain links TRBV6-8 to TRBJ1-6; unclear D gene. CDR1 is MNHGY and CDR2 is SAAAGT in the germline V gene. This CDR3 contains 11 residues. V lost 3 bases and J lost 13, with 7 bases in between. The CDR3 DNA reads TGTGCCAGCAGTTATTCTTTTCCCCTCCACTTT. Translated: CASSYSFPLHF.

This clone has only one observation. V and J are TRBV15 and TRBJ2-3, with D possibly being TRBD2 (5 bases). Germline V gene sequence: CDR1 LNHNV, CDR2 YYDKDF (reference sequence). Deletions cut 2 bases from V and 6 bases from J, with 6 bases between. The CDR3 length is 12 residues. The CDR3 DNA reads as TGTGCCACCAGCAGAAGAGGGGATACGCAGTATTTT. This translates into CATSRRGDTQYF.

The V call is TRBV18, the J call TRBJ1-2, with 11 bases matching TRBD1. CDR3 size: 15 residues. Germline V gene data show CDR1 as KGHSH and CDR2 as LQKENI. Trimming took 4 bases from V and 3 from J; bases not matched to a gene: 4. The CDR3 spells CASSQPGQGDYGYTF. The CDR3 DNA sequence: TGTGCCAGCTCACAACCGGGACAGGGGGACTATGGCTACACCTTC.

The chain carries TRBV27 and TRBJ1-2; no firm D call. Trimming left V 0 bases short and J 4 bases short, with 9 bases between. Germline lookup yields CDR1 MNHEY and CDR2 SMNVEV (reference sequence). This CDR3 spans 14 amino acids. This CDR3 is CASSLSVAGYGYTF. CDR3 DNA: TGTGCCAGCAGTTTATCGGTGGCAGGCTATGGCTACACCTTC.

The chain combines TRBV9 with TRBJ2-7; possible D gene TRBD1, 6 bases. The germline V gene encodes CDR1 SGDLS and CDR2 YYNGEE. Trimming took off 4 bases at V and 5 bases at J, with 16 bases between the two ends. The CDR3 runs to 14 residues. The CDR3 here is CASSPEGRGHEQYF. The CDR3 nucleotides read TGTGCCAGCAGCCCAGAAGGCAGGGGCCACGAGCAGTACTTC.

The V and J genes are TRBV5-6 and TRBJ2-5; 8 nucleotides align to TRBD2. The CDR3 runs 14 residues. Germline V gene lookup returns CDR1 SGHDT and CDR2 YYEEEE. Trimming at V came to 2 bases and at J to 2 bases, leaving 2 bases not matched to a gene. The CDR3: CASSFREGQETQYF. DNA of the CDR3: TGTGCCAGCAGCTTCCGGGAGGGACAAGAGACCCAGTACTTC.

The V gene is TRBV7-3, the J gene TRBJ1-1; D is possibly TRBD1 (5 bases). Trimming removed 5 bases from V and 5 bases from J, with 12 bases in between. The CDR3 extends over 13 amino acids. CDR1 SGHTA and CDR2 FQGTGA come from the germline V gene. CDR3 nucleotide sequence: TGTGCCAGCAGCCCAGGGTCTTGGACTGAAGCTTTCTTT. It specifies CASSPGSWTEAFF. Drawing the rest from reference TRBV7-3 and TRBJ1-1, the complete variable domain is GAGVSQTPSNKVTEKGKYVELRCDPISGHTALYWYRQSLGQGPEFLIYFQGTGAADDSGLPNDRFFAVRPEGSVSTLKIQRTERGDSAVYLCASSPGSWTEAFFGQGTRLTVV.

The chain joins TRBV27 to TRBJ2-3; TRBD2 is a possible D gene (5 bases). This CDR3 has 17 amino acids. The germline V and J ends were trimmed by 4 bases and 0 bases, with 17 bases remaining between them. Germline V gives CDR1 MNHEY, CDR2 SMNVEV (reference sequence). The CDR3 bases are TGTGCCAGCAGTTCCCCACGGGGAGCTACTAGCACAGATACGCAGTATTTT. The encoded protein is CASSSPRGATSTDTQYF.

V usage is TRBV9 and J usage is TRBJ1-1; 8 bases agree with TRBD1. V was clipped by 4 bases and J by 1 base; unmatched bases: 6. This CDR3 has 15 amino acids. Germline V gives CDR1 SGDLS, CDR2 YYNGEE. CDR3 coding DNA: TGTGCCAGCAGCCCAACAGGGGGAAGGAACACTGAAGCTTTCTTT. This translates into CASSPTGGRNTEAFF.

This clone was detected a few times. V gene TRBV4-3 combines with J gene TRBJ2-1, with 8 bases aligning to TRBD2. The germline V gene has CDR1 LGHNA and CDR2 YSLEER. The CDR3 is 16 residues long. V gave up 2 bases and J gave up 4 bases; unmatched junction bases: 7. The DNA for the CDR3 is TGCGCCAGCAGCCAACATGGGACTAGGAAATACAATGAGCAGTTCTTC. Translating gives CASSQHGTRKYNEQFF.

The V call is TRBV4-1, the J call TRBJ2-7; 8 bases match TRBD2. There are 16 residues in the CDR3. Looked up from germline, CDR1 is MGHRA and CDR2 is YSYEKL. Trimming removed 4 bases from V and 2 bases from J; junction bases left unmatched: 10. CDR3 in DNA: TGCGCCAGCAGCCGATCATTAGCGGGGAGTACCTACGAGCAGTACTTC. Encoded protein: CASSRSLAGSTYEQYF.

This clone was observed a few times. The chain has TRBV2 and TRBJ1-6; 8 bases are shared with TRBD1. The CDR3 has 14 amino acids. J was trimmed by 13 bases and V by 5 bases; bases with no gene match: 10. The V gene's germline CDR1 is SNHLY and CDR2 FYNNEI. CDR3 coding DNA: TGTGCCAGCAGTTCCGGGACAGGATTGTCCCCCCTCCACTTT. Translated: CASSSGTGLSPLHF.

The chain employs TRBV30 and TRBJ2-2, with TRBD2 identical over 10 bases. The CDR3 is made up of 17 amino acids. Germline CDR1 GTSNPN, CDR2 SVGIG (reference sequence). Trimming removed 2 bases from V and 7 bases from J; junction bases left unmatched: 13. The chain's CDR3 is CAWSPLSGGDAGGELFF. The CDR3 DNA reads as TGTGCCTGGAGTCCTCTAAGCGGGGGGGATGCGGGCGGGGAGCTGTTTTTT.

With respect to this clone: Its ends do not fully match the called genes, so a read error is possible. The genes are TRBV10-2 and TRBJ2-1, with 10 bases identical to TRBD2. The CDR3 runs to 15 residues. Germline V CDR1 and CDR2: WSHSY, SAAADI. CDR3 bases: TGCGCCAGCACCACCCCGACTAGCGGGTACAATGGGCAGTTCTTC. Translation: CASTTPTSGYNGQFF.

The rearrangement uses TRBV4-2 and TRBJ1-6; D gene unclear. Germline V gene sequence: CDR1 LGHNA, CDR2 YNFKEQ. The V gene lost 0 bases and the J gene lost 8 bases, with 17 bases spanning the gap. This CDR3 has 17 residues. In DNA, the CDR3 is TGTGCCAGCAGCCAAGATTTTGGAGGTTTGAATGATTCACCCCTCCACTTT. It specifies CASSQDFGGLNDSPLHF.

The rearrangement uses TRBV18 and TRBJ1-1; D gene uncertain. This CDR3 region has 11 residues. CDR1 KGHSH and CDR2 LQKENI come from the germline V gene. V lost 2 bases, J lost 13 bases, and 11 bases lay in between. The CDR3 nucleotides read TGTGCCAGCTCACCATTGCCAGGCCTTTTCTTT. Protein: CASSPLPGLFF.

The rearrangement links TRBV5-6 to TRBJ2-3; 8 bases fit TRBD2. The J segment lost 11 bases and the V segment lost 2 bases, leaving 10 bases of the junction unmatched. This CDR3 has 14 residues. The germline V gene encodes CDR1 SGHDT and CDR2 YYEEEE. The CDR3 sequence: CASSLWRGEGKQYF. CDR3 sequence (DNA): TGTGCCAGCAGCTTATGGCGGGGGGAAGGGAAGCAGTATTTT. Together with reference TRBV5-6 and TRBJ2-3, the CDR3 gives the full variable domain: DAGVTQSPTHLIKTRGQQVTLRCSPKSGHDTVSWYQQALGQGPQFIFQYYEEEERQRGNFPDRFSGHQFPNYSSELNVNALLLGDSALYLCASSLWRGEGKQYFGPGTRLTVL.

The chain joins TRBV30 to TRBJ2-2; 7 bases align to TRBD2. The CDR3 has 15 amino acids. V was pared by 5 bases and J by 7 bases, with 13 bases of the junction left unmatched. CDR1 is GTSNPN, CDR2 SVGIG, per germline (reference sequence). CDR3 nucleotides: TGTGCCTGGTCCCCGATTTGGGGGGGGGTCGGGGAGCTGTTTTTT. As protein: CAWSPIWGGVGELFF.

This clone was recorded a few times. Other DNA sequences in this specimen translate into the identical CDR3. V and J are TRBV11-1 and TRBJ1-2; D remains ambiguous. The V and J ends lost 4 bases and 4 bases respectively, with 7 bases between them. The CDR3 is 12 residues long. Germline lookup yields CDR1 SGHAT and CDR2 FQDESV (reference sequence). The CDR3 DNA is TGTGCCAGCAGCTGGGGAGGCTATGGCTACACCTTC. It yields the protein CASSWGGYGYTF.

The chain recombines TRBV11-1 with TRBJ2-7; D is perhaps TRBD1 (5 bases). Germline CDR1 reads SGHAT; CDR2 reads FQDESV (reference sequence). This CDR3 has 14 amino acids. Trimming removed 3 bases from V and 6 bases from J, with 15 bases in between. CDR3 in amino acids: CASSFLAREGEQYF. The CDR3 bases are TGTGCCAGCAGCTTCCTTGCCAGGGAAGGCGAGCAGTACTTC.

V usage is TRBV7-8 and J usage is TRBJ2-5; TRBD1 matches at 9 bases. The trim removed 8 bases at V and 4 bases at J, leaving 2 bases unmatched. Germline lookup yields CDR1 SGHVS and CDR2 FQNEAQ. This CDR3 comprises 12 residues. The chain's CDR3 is CASSTGGETQYF. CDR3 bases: TGTGCCAGCTCGACAGGGGGAGAGACCCAGTACTTC.

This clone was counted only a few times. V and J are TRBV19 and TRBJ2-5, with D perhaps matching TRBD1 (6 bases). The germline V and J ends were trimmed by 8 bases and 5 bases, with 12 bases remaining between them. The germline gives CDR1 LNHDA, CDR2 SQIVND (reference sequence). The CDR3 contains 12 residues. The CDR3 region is CASGQSRETQYF. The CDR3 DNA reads TGTGCCAGTGGACAGTCCCGGGAGACCCAGTACTTC. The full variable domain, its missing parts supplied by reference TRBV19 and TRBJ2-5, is DGGITQSPKYLFRKEGQNVTLSCEQNLNHDAMYWYRQDPGQGLRLIYYSQIVNDFQKGDIAEGYSVSREKKESFPLTVTSAQKNPTAFYLCASGQSRETQYFGPGTRLLVL.

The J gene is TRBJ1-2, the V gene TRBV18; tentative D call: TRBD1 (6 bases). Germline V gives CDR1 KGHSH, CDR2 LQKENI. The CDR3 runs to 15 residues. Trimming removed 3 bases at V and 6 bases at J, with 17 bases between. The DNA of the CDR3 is TGTGCCAGCTCACCCCAGGGGAGGGACTTTGATGGCTACACCTTC. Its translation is CASSPQGRDFDGYTF.

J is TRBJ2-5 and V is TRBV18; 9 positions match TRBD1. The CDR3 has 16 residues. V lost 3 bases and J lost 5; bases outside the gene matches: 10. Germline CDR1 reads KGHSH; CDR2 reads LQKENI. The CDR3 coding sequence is TGTGCCAGCTCACCTACCGGGACAGGGAGAGTGGAGACCCAGTACTTC. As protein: CASSPTGTGRVETQYF.